This is a list of T cell receptor beta chains from one sample in a study of blood T cell repertoires in COVID-19. Profiled with immunoSEQ multiplex PCR; TCRdb holds only in-frame clones, not every one. In the table there are 56,000 or so clones, around 84% of which are singletons. Sequenced material: peripheral blood. These receptors originate from a woman aged 80 or older with acute or convalescent COVID-19. Each CDR3 is given with its conserved first and last residue. A D gene is named only where the DNA matches it firmly. Clone sizes are given selectively: once, few, many, or a class where the clone is expanded.

clone_size | j_call | v_call | cdr3_length | d_call | cdr3_nt | cdr3_aa
. | TRBJ2-7 | TRBV6-5 | 15 | . | TGTGCCAGCAATTCAGGGCGCACGTCCTCCTACGAGCAGTACTTC | CASNSGRTSSYEQYF
. | TRBJ1-6 | TRBV4-2 | 17 | TRBD1 | TGTGCCAGCAGCCAAGGACAGGGCAACCGAAATAATTCACCCCTCCACTTT | CASSQGQGNRNNSPLHF
. | TRBJ2-2 | TRBV9 | 15 | . | TGTGCCAGCAGCGGAGAGCCGGTAGACACCGGGGAGCTGTTTTTT | CASSGEPVDTGELFF
. | TRBJ2-1 | TRBV21-1 | 16 | . | TGTGCCAGCAGGGAGGTCCGGGACAGCTCCTACAATGAGCAGTTCTTC | CASREVRDSSYNEQFF
. | TRBJ1-5 | TRBV5-5 | 14 | TRBD1 | TGTGCCAGCAGCACCGGACAGGGCAATCAGCCCCAGCATTTT | CASSTGQGNQPQHF
. | TRBJ2-1 | TRBV5-1 | 14 | TRBD2 | TGCGCCAGCAGCTTGGAAGCGGGGGTCGGGGAGCAGTTCTTC | CASSLEAGVGEQFF
. | TRBJ2-5 | TRBV3-1/TRBV3-2 | 15 | . | TGTGCCAGCAGTCGAAACTTCGACGGGCAAGAGACCCAGTACTTC | CASSRNFDGQETQYF
. | TRBJ1-1 | TRBV9 | 17 | TRBD1 | TGTGCCAGCAGCGTAGCTACGTCGGGACAGGGATTCACTGAAGCTTTCTTT | CASSVATSGQGFTEAFF
. | TRBJ2-3 | TRBV30 | 15 | . | TGTGCCTGGAGCAAACAGGGCTCTGGCACAGATACGCAGTATTTT | CAWSKQGSGTDTQYF
. | TRBJ2-2 | TRBV2 | 15 | TRBD1 | TGTGCCAGCATGGGACAGGGGGCTTCTACCGGGGAGCTGTTTTTT | CASMGQGASTGELFF
. | TRBJ2-2 | TRBV15 | 15 | . | TGTGCCACCAGCAGAGATGGAGGGGTAGCCGGGGAGCTGTTTTTT | CATSRDGGVAGELFF
once | TRBJ1-3 | TRBV6-5 | 15 | TRBD1 | TGTGCCAGCATCATCCAGGGGGAATCTGGAAACACCATATATTTT | CASIIQGESGNTIYF
. | TRBJ2-1 | TRBV19 | 17 | TRBD1 | TGTGCCAGTAGTATCGCGGGACAGGGGTCCCAATACAATGAGCAGTTCTTC | CASSIAGQGSQYNEQFF
. | TRBJ1-4 | TRBV7-8 | 16 | . | TGTGCCAGCAGCTCACAGGGACCCAAAGCTAATGAAAAACTGTTTTTT | CASSSQGPKANEKLFF
. | TRBJ1-6 | TRBV12-3/TRBV12-4 | 13 | . | TGTGCCAGCAGTTTAGACCAGAGAGGACCCCTCCACTTT | CASSLDQRGPLHF
once | TRBJ1-2 | TRBV6-5 | 13 | . | TGTGCCAGCAGCAGTACAGATAACTATGGCTACACCTTC | CASSSTDNYGYTF
. | TRBJ1-4 | TRBV7-2 | 14 | . | TGTGCCAGCAGCTTAGGAGGGGGAATCGGGAAACTGTTTTTT | CASSLGGGIGKLFF
. | TRBJ2-3 | TRBV11-2 | 19 | TRBD1 | TGTGCCAGCAGCCGAAATCGAATGCTTGGGACAGGCCCCACAGATACGCAGTATTTT | CASSRNRMLGTGPTDTQYF
. | TRBJ2-3 | TRBV6-5 | 16 | TRBD2 | TGTGCCAGCAGTTATGGACTAGCGTCCCGAGGGGATACGCAGTATTTT | CASSYGLASRGDTQYF
once | TRBJ1-3 | TRBV6-1 | 13 | . | TGTGCCAGCAGTGAAGGTACGCGAGGCAGCACATATTTT | CASSEGTRGSTYF
. | TRBJ1-1 | TRBV5-1 | 15 | TRBD1 | TGCGCCAGCAGGCATCGGGACAGTAGGAACACTGAAGCTTTCTTT | CASRHRDSRNTEAFF
. | TRBJ2-2 | TRBV12-5 | 14 | . | TGTGCTAGTGGTTTGGTACAGGCCACCGGGGAGCTGTTTTTT | CASGLVQATGELFF
. | TRBJ1-1 | TRBV7-9 | 15 | TRBD1 | TGTGCCAGCAGCCGACAGGGGAGCGGTACCACTGAAGCTTTCTTT | CASSRQGSGTTEAFF
once | TRBJ1-1 | TRBV30 | 15 | . | TGTGCCTGGAGTGTACGCTCGGGGATAAGAACTGAAGCTTTCTTT | CAWSVRSGIRTEAFF
. | TRBJ1-1 | TRBV5-1 | 14 | . | TGCGCCAGCACTCCTATGCCGCTGAACACTGAAGCTTTCTTT | CASTPMPLNTEAFF
. | TRBJ1-5 | TRBV3-1/TRBV3-2 | 12 | . | TGTGCCAGCAGCCAACCTAATCAGCCCCAGCATTTT | CASSQPNQPQHF
. | TRBJ2-5 | TRBV7-3 | 15 | . | TGTGCCAGCAGCGCGGCAGGGGCGAGACAAGAGACCCAGTACTTC | CASSAAGARQETQYF
. | TRBJ2-5 | TRBV5-1 | 15 | TRBD1 | TGCGCCAGCAGCTTACAGGGGGCACCCCAAGAGACCCAGTACTTC | CASSLQGAPQETQYF
. | TRBJ2-1 | TRBV6-5 | 14 | TRBD1 | TGTGCCACCATCCCTTTATTGACAGGGGGCGAGCAGTTCTTC | CATIPLLTGGEQFF
. | TRBJ2-5 | TRBV12-3/TRBV12-4 | 13 | . | TGTGCCAGCAGGCCAGATATCCAAGAGACCCAGTACTTC | CASRPDIQETQYF
. | TRBJ1-6 | TRBV19 | 18 | TRBD1 | TGTGCCAGTAGCACTTTCAGGGCCACCGGGACAGCTAATTCACCCCTCCACTTT | CASSTFRATGTANSPLHF
few | TRBJ1-1 | TRBV7-9 | 12 | . | TGTGCCAGCAGCTCCCCCCCGGGGGAAGCTTTCTTT | CASSSPPGEAFF
once | TRBJ2-5 | TRBV7-9 | 15 | TRBD2 | TGTGCCAGCAGCCGTAGGCGGGGGGGCGGAGAGACCCAGTACTTC | CASSRRRGGGETQYF
. | TRBJ2-4 | TRBV9 | 14 | TRBD1 | TGTGCCAGCAGCGCGACCGGGACAGGCAACATTCAGTACTTC | CASSATGTGNIQYF
. | TRBJ1-1 | TRBV29-1 | 14 | . | TGCAGCTTATGGGGCGGGGCACAGAACACTGAAGCTTTCTTT | CSLWGGAQNTEAFF
. | TRBJ1-2 | TRBV29-1 | 16 | TRBD1 | TGCAGCGTGCCTGGACAGGGGGCTTATGGCGGCTATGGCTACACCTTC | CSVPGQGAYGGYGYTF
few | TRBJ2-1 | TRBV19 | 15 | TRBD2 | TGTGCCAGTAAAGGTCGGGAGGGGGCCTACAATGAGCAGTTCTTC | CASKGREGAYNEQFF
once | TRBJ2-2 | TRBV6-5 | 14 | . | TGTGCCAGCAGAACCACAGGGATCTCCGGGGAGCTGTTTTTT | CASRTTGISGELFF
. | TRBJ1-3 | TRBV5-1 | 16 | . | TGCGCCAGCAGCCCGCAGGGGCAGGGCTCTGGAAACACCATATATTTT | CASSPQGQGSGNTIYF
few | TRBJ1-5 | TRBV20-1 | 17 | . | TGCAGTGCTAGTAGACAGGTACTAGGTAATAGCAATCAGCCCCAGCATTTT | CSASRQVLGNSNQPQHF